Listed here are 19 T cell receptor beta chains from one sample, sequenced in a study of molecular identifiers for immune sequencing clone quantification. MiXCR, run by TCRdb on the PCR reads, gives a single entry per CDR3 protein. Found here are roughly 630,000 distinct CDR3 sequences, less than 30% of them singletons; the top ten hold about 0.8%. The sample was naive CD8+ T cells from blood, with Jurkat cell RNA spiked in. Subset denoted: FACS-sorted CD8+CD4-CCR7+CD45RA+ naive T cells. These receptors came from a human donor in good health. Some libraries in this study had Jurkat cell RNA spiked in.

This clonotype was observed many times. V usage is TRBV9 and J usage is TRBJ2-6; TRBD1 might be the D (5 bases). The V gene's germline CDR1 is SGDLS and CDR2 YYNGEE. The CDR3 has 17 residues. V lost 0 bases and J lost 2, with 12 bases in between. The CDR3 here is CASSVDPGIPGANVLTF. The CDR3 region has the DNA TGTGCCAGCAGCGTAGACCCAGGGATCCCTGGGGCCAACGTCCTGACTTTC.

This rearrangement joins TRBV10-3 to TRBJ2-7; 7 positions match TRBD1. The length of the CDR3 is 15 residues. V gave up 4 bases and J gave up 2 bases; unmatched junction bases: 8. Germline assignment: CDR1 ENHRY and CDR2 SYGVKD. The CDR3 DNA follows: TGTGCCATCAGTGGAGGACAGGTAGCCCCCTACGAGCAGTACTTC. Protein product: CAISGGQVAPYEQYF.

This clonotype has at least ten counts. This rearrangement joins TRBV5-1 to TRBJ2-3; 7 nucleotides match TRBD1. The CDR3 contains 13 residues. With 5 bases clipped from V and 4 bases from J, the junction kept 4 bases outside the gene matches. Germline V gene sequence: CDR1 SGHRS, CDR2 YFSETQ. CDR3 DNA sequence: TGCGCCAGCAGGCCCCAGGGGGCAGATACGCAGTATTTT. Its protein is CASRPQGADTQYF.

The chain couples TRBV19 to TRBJ2-7, with a possible D match to TRBD1 (5 bases). This CDR3 is built from 15 residues. V lost 3 bases and J lost 0, with 12 bases in between. Per the germline V gene, CDR1 is LNHDA and CDR2 is SQIVND (reference sequence). The DNA of the CDR3 is TGTGCCAGTAGTATTTACCAGGGCCCCTCCTACGAGCAGTACTTC. Translating it yields CASSIYQGPSYEQYF.

Ten or more counts support this clonotype. The chain employs TRBV12-3 or TRBV12-4 and TRBJ1-5; D is unresolved. Between the trimmed V and J ends, which lost 6 bases and 3 bases, there was a span of 21 bases. The CDR3 contains 17 residues. The CDR3, as DNA: TGTGCCAGCAGCCCCTTTTCGGGCCCCCACCTCAATCAGCCCCAGCATTTT. Protein product: CASSPFSGPHLNQPQHF.

This clonotype was recorded at least ten times. The CDR3 spells CAISGEGRLSGANVLTF. In nucleotides, the CDR3 is TGTGCCATCAGTGGGGAGGGACGCCTCTCTGGGGCCAACGTCCTGACTTTC. The chain has TRBV10-3 and TRBJ2-6; 7 bases fit TRBD2. Germline V CDR1 and CDR2: ENHRY, SYGVKD. V dropped 4 bases and J dropped 0; count of bases not matched to a gene: 6. The CDR3 length is 17 residues.

This clonotype was counted ten times or more. The chain couples TRBV6-5 to TRBJ2-7; 9 positions match TRBD1. V lost 4 bases to trimming and J lost 6 bases; unmatched junction nucleotides: 10. Germline loops: CDR1 MNHEY, CDR2 SVGAGI. CDR3 length: 15 residues. Here the CDR3 DNA reads TGTGCCAGCAGTTCCCAGACAGGGGGTACCGTCGAGCAGTACTTC. This encodes CASSSQTGGTVEQYF.

Notes on this clonotype: An end of the junction does not agree with germline; a read error may underlie this. The rearrangement joins TRBV5-3 to TRBJ2-3, with TRBD1 matching 7 bases. TRBV5-3 is an ORF for which the function is uncertain. The CDR3 is made up of 14 amino acids. In DNA, the CDR3 is TGCGACAGCGGCGGACAGGTGGCCCCAGATACGCAGTATTTT. Its protein is CDSGGQVAPDTQYF.

In this sample, this clonotype turned up many times. The chain carries TRBV7-6 and TRBJ1-3; D gene uncertain. The CDR3 has 15 amino acids. With 5 bases removed from V and 0 bases from J, the gap between germline ends came to 11 bases. Germline CDR1 and CDR2: SGHVS and FNYEAQ. As DNA, the CDR3 is TGTGCCAGCAGCCCCCGACCCGCCTCTGGAAACACCATATATTTT. Protein product: CASSPRPASGNTIYF. The full variable domain, in which reference TRBV7-6 and TRBJ1-3 provide the parts outside the CDR3, is GAGVSQSPRYKVTKRGQDVALRCDPISGHVSLYWYRQALGQGPEFLTYFNYEAQQDKSGLPNDRFSAERPEGSISTLTIQRTEQRDSAMYRCASSPRPASGNTIYFGEGSWLTVV.

The chain has TRBV7-9 and TRBJ2-3; D is possibly TRBD2 (6 bases). Germline V gene data show CDR1 as SEHNR and CDR2 as FQNEAQ (reference sequence). With 4 bases removed from V and 3 bases from J, the gap between germline ends came to 23 bases. The CDR3 spans 18 residues. CDR3 amino acids: CASSSSAGGDSTTDTQYF. CDR3 in DNA: TGTGCCAGCAGCTCCTCGGCGGGTGGGGACTCAACTACAGATACGCAGTATTTT.

This rearrangement joins TRBV7-9 to TRBJ2-7, with a possible D match to TRBD2 (5 bases). The germline V gene encodes CDR1 SEHNR and CDR2 FQNEAQ (reference sequence). Trimming shortened V by 5 bases and J by 5 bases, and 19 bases separated the two germline ends. The CDR3 is made up of 15 amino acids. The chain's CDR3 is CASSPGISSDDEQYF. As DNA, the CDR3 is TGTGCCAGCAGCCCCGGGATTTCCTCCGACGACGAGCAGTACTTC.

This clonotype was observed a handful of times. This rearrangement joins TRBV10-3 to TRBJ1-1; no clear D gene. The CDR3 sequence is 12 residues long. The V and J ends lost 10 bases and 4 bases respectively, with 13 bases between them. Germline CDR1 and CDR2: ENHRY and SYGVKD. The CDR3 region has the DNA TGTGCCACCGGGCCTTTGGGCACTGAAGCTTTCTTT. Amino acid sequence: CATGPLGTEAFF.

This clonotype occurred many times. This sequence joins TRBV28 and TRBJ1-5; D not certain. The ends were cut back, 3 bases at V and 7 bases at J, with 7 bases in the middle. CDR1 and CDR2 from the germline V gene are MDHEN and SYDVKM. This CDR3 region has 12 residues. DNA of the CDR3: TGTGCCAGCAGTTTCAGTCGGCAGCCCCAGCATTTT. It encodes CASSFSRQPQHF.

Ten or more counts support this clonotype. The chain has TRBV2 and TRBJ1-5, with no clear D. This CDR3 has 14 residues. CDR1 is SNHLY and CDR2 is FYNNEI in the germline V gene. V shed 7 bases and J shed 0 bases, with 10 bases lying between them. The chain's CDR3 is CASMENLSNQPQHF. CDR3 DNA: TGTGCCAGCATGGAGAACCTTAGCAATCAGCCCCAGCATTTT. The full variable domain, in which reference TRBV2 and TRBJ1-5 provide the parts outside the CDR3, is EPEVTQTPSHQVTQMGQEVILRCVPISNHLYFYWYRQILGQKVEFLVSFYNNEISEKSEIFDDQFSVERPDGSNFTLKIRSTKLEDSAMYFCASMENLSNQPQHFGDGTRLSIL.

Ten or more counts support this clonotype. V gene TRBV7-9 combines with J gene TRBJ2-7; perhaps TRBD1 as D (6 bases). Trimming took 5 bases from V and 7 from J, leaving 9 bases between them. CDR3 size: 11 residues. Germline CDR1 reads SEHNR; CDR2 reads FQNEAQ (reference sequence). The CDR3 DNA reads TGTGCCAGCAGCGCGACAGGAGAGCAGTACTTC. It encodes CASSATGEQYF.

This chain uses TRBV11-2 with TRBJ1-1, with a tentative D call TRBD1 (6 bases). Germline CDR1 is SGHAT and CDR2 is FQNNGV. This CDR3 has 16 amino acids. Trimming cost V 5 bases and J 1 base, with 17 bases left between them. The CDR3 protein is CASSQSISTGNTEAFF. As DNA, the CDR3 is TGTGCCAGCAGCCAAAGTATATCGACAGGGAACACTGAAGCTTTCTTT.

The rearrangement joins TRBV2 to TRBJ1-5; no definite D call. V dropped 3 bases and J dropped 0 bases, with 9 bases sitting between them. This CDR3 comprises 15 residues. The germline gives CDR1 SNHLY, CDR2 FYNNEI. CDR3 coding DNA: TGTGCCAGCAGTGATGGGCTTTATAGCAATCAGCCCCAGCATTTT. This sequence encodes CASSDGLYSNQPQHF.

This clonotype was observed at least ten times. The chain is built from TRBV4-3 and TRBJ2-5, with 8 bases aligning to TRBD2. The CDR3 covers 14 residues. The junction had 7 bases not matched to a gene; V was cut back by 4 bases and J by 6 bases. Germline lookup yields CDR1 LGHNA and CDR2 YSLEER. CDR3 residues: CASSRERTSQTQYF. The CDR3 coding sequence is TGCGCCAGCAGCCGCGAGAGGACTAGCCAGACCCAGTACTTC.

This clonotype came up many times. This chain joins TRBV27 and TRBJ2-3; D may be TRBD2 (5 bases). Germline V gene data show CDR1 as MNHEY and CDR2 as SMNVEV (reference sequence). Trimming removed 11 bases at V and 8 bases at J, with 17 bases between. CDR3 length equals 12 residues. The CDR3, as DNA: TGTGCCGTCCTTGGGCCAGAGGGTACGCAGTATTTT. Translation: CAVLGPEGTQYF.